This T cell receptor beta chain was recovered during a study of blood T cells in healthy people across ages. This clonotype was seen a few times. V gave up 4 bases and J gave up 7 bases, with 30 bases separating them. Germline lookup yields CDR1 SGHRS and CDR2 YFSETQ. The CDR3 sequence is 18 residues long. The second PCR ran 7 to 11 cycles with a sample-barcoded 5' primer and J-beta primers. A single record per CDR3 protein comes from TCRdb applying MiXCR to the 5' RACE reads. The repertoire has under 1,000,000 distinct CDR3 sequences, about 47% of them found once; the top ten carry over 15%. The sample taken for sequencing was blood. This rearrangement joins TRBV5-1 to TRBJ2-7; possibly TRBD1 or TRBD2 for D (8 bases each). This clonotype was obtained from an elderly man in good health. Here the CDR3 reads CASSLTGAGRAVGDEQYF. The CDR3 nucleotides read TGCGCCAGCAGCCTGACAGGGGCCGGGAGGGCCGTCGGCGATGAGCAGTACTTC.